This entry lists 10 T cell receptor beta chains sequenced from one sample in a study of shared clonotypes between healthy human individuals. Produced via immunoSEQ multiplex PCR; TCRdb's table is partial and in-frame only. The sample consists of about 520,000 clones, more than 65% of them appearing once. The sequenced material came from PBMCs. Receptors originate from a middle-aged woman in good health. Some clones in this sample may be carry-over from other donors' samples.

In this sample, this clone turned up a few times. This chain uses TRBV9 with TRBJ2-3, with 11 bases lining up with TRBD2. V shed 1 base and J 2 bases; nucleotides not matched to a gene: 3. Germline CDR1 reads SGDLS; CDR2 reads YYNGEE. The length of the CDR3 is 16 residues. The CDR3 protein is CASSVLAGGVTDTQYF. CDR3 bases: TGTGCCAGCAGCGTATTAGCGGGAGGGGTCACAGATACGCAGTATTTT.

This clone has a single count. The chain couples TRBV2 to TRBJ1-1, with D unresolved. The CDR3 has 14 residues. Trimming shortened V by 6 bases and J by 1 base, and 12 bases separated the two germline ends. Germline CDR1 is SNHLY and CDR2 is FYNNEI. The CDR3 nucleotides are TGTGCCAGCAGGCCTTTACAGCCGAACACTGAAGCTTTCTTT. It specifies CASRPLQPNTEAFF. The full variable domain, completed using reference TRBV2 and TRBJ1-1, is EPEVTQTPSHQVTQMGQEVILRCVPISNHLYFYWYRQILGQKVEFLVSFYNNEISEKSEIFDDQFSVERPDGSNFTLKIRSTKLEDSAMYFCASRPLQPNTEAFFGQGTRLTVV.

The chain combines TRBV2 with TRBJ1-4; 7 bases align to TRBD1. The ends lost 3 bases at V and 7 bases at J; junction bases unmatched: 8. Germline V gene sequence: CDR1 SNHLY, CDR2 FYNNEI. CDR3 length: 15 amino acids. The CDR3 coding sequence is TGTGCCAGCAGTGATACCGGGACAGTGCGTGAAAAACTGTTTTTT. It encodes CASSDTGTVREKLFF.

The chain has TRBV4-2 and TRBJ2-5, with 11 bases aligning to TRBD2. This CDR3 comprises 16 residues. The V gene's germline CDR1 is LGHNA and CDR2 YNFKEQ. Germline trimming cut 3 bases from V and 6 bases from J; bases unmatched to any gene: 9. CDR3 protein: CASSQETSGEGKTQYF. CDR3 coding DNA: TGTGCCAGCAGCCAGGAGACTAGCGGGGAGGGGAAGACCCAGTACTTC.

This clone was seen a handful of times. The chain joins TRBV19 to TRBJ1-3; D is unclear. Per germline, CDR1 LNHDA and CDR2 SQIVND (reference sequence). This CDR3 comprises 12 residues. The CDR3 bases are TGTGCGACGGGGATTTCTGGAAACACCATATATTTT. Amino acid sequence: CATGISGNTIYF.

This clone was counted between two and nine times. This chain's CDR3 is CASSQEPGQNTEAFF. The CDR3 region has the DNA TGCGCCAGCAGCCAAGAACCGGGACAGAACACTGAAGCTTTCTTT. This chain connects TRBV4-3 to TRBJ1-1, with TRBD1 as a possible D gene (6 bases). The germline gives CDR1 LGHNA, CDR2 YSLEER. The CDR3 is 15 amino acids. Trimming cost V 0 bases and J 1 base, with 9 bases left between them.

The chain links TRBV7-9 to TRBJ1-1; a weak D match, TRBD1 (5 bases). V lost 1 base, J lost 5 bases, and 11 bases lay in between. This CDR3 is built from 14 residues. The germline CDR1 and CDR2 sequences are SEHNR and FQNEAQ (reference sequence). In nucleotides, the CDR3 is TGTGCCAGCAGCTTAGGGGATTGGGGGACTGAAGCTTTCTTT. Translated, it gives CASSLGDWGTEAFF.

This clone was counted once. In DNA, the CDR3 is TGTGCCAGCAGCTTAGGGGTCCCCGGGGAGCTGTTTTTT. It codes for CASSLGVPGELFF. J is TRBJ2-2 and V is TRBV11-2, with no clear D. Germline V CDR1 and CDR2: SGHAT, FQNNGV. Trimming pared 1 base from V and 6 bases from J, leaving 6 bases between. The CDR3 has 13 amino acids.

V and J are TRBV18 and TRBJ1-5; the D gene is possibly TRBD1 (5 bases). Germline V CDR1 and CDR2: KGHSH, LQKENI. The germline V and J ends were trimmed by 5 bases and 3 bases, with 11 bases remaining between them. The CDR3 sequence is 14 residues long. CDR3 residues: CASSADRDNQPQHF. Here the CDR3 DNA reads TGTGCCAGCTCAGCAGACAGAGACAATCAGCCCCAGCATTTT. Looking up the rest from reference TRBV18 and TRBJ1-5 gives the full variable domain: NAGVMQNPRHLVRRRGQEARLRCSPMKGHSHVYWYRQLPEEGLKFMVYLQKENIIDESGMPKERFSAEFPKEGPSILRIQQVVRGDSAAYFCASSADRDNQPQHFGDGTRLSIL.

As regards this clone: Only one base separates this from a far larger clonotype, so it likely reflects a read error. This specimen includes other DNA sequences encoding the same CDR3. The chain has TRBV25-1 and TRBJ2-3; 8 positions match TRBD2. Looked up from germline, CDR1 is MGHDK and CDR2 is SYGVNS. The CDR3 spans 17 residues. CDR3 sequence: CASSGGGSGIFGDTQYF. The DNA of the CDR3 is TGTGCCAGTAGTGGCGGGGGTAGCGGGATTTTTGGTGATACGCAGTATTTT.